These 20 T cell receptor beta chains share one sample of origin, sequenced in a study of blood T cell repertoires in COVID-19. TCRdb keeps only in-frame clones here, not all; method: immunoSEQ multiplex PCR. In the table there are some 200,000 clones, more than 75% of which are singletons. The sample comprised peripheral blood. These TCRs come from a man aged 40-55 years with active or convalescent COVID-19.

The chain uses TRBV7-2 and TRBJ1-2, with 12 bases matching TRBD1. The germline gives CDR1 SGHTA, CDR2 FQGNSA. The CDR3 spans 14 residues. Trimming cost V 5 bases and J 8 bases; bases outside gene matches: 6. CDR3 region: CASSVGQGAKGYTF. CDR3 sequence (DNA): TGTGCCAGCAGCGTGGGACAGGGGGCTAAGGGCTACACCTTC.

This chain uses TRBV9 with TRBJ1-1; TRBD1 agrees at 8 bases. Germline-derived CDR1 and CDR2 are SGDLS and YYNGEE. The CDR3 has 15 amino acids. J was trimmed by 1 base and V by 4 bases; bases with no gene match: 6. Here the CDR3 DNA reads TGTGCCAGCAGCCCGTATGGGACAGGGAACACTGAAGCTTTCTTT. Protein sequence: CASSPYGTGNTEAFF.

This clone was picked up one time. This chain joins TRBV27 and TRBJ1-5, with TRBD1 matching over 7 bases. This CDR3 contains 15 residues. V lost 3 bases and J lost 4; bases outside the gene matches: 6. Germline V gene data show CDR1 as MNHEY and CDR2 as SMNVEV (reference sequence). This CDR3 reads CASSFSGTANQPQHF. The CDR3 DNA is TGTGCCAGCAGTTTCTCCGGGACAGCTAATCAGCCCCAGCATTTT.

V and J are TRBV29-1 and TRBJ2-5; a possible D gene is TRBD1 (6 bases). V lost 4 bases and J 2 bases, leaving 11 bases between the germline ends. CDR3 size: 13 residues. Looked up from germline, CDR1 is SQVTM and CDR2 is ANQGSEA. The CDR3 spells CSVVERGQETQYF. CDR3 coding DNA: TGCAGCGTTGTTGAGAGGGGGCAAGAGACCCAGTACTTC.

The chain recombines TRBV19 with TRBJ1-4; the D gene is possibly TRBD1 (6 bases). Germline V gene lookup returns CDR1 LNHDA and CDR2 SQIVND (reference sequence). V was trimmed by 4 bases and J by 0 bases, leaving 6 bases between them. This CDR3 has 14 amino acids. CDR3 loop: CASSNRATNEKLFF. In DNA, the CDR3 is TGTGCCAGTAGTAACAGGGCAACTAATGAAAAACTGTTTTTT. Together with reference TRBV19 and TRBJ1-4, the CDR3 gives the full variable domain: DGGITQSPKYLFRKEGQNVTLSCEQNLNHDAMYWYRQDPGQGLRLIYYSQIVNDFQKGDIAEGYSVSREKKESFPLTVTSAQKNPTAFYLCASSNRATNEKLFFGSGTQLSVL.

CDR3 coding DNA: TGTGCCAGCAGCCCGGGACAGGGTGGATTTAGCAATCAGCCCCAGCATTTT. Its protein is CASSPGQGGFSNQPQHF. The chain has TRBV5-4 and TRBJ1-5; 9 positions agree with TRBD1. The CDR3 has 17 amino acids. Trimming cost V 4 bases and J 0 bases; bases outside gene matches: 8. From germline, CDR1 is SGHNT and CDR2 YYREEE (reference sequence).

The gene calls are TRBV27 and TRBJ1-2, with 12 bases lining up with TRBD1. The J segment lost 2 bases and the V segment lost 6 bases, leaving 10 bases of the junction unmatched. This CDR3 contains 17 residues. Germline lookup yields CDR1 MNHEY and CDR2 SMNVEV (reference sequence). The CDR3 here is CASSLTGTGGSNYGYTF. In nucleotides, the CDR3 is TGTGCCAGCAGCCTAACCGGGACAGGGGGCTCAAACTATGGCTACACCTTC.

This rearrangement joins TRBV5-4 to TRBJ1-1; D call uncertain. Germline V CDR1 and CDR2: SGHNT, YYREEE (reference sequence). This CDR3 is built from 12 residues. The CDR3 DNA is TGTGCGGCCGGGTTTGAGGGCACTGAAGCTTTCTTT. As protein: CAAGFEGTEAFF. Combining the CDR3 with reference TRBV5-4 and TRBJ1-1 gives the whole variable domain ETGVTQSPTHLIKTRGQQVTLRCSSQSGHNTVSWYQQALGQGPQFIFQYYREEENGRGNFPPRFSGLQFPNYSSELNVNALELDDSALYLCAAGFEGTEAFFGQGTRLTVV.

The CDR3 here is CASSLGQGVLDTQYF. CDR3 DNA sequence: TGTGCCAGCAGCTTAGGGCAGGGGGTTTTAGATACGCAGTATTTT. The chain joins TRBV11-2 to TRBJ2-3; 7 bases fit TRBD1. With V trimmed by 1 base and J by 5 bases, 6 bases remained unmatched. Germline CDR1 is SGHAT and CDR2 is FQNNGV. The CDR3 consists of 15 residues.

This chain uses TRBV5-5 with TRBJ2-7; 8 bases are shared with TRBD1. Germline V CDR1 and CDR2: SGHKS, YYEKEE (reference sequence). The CDR3 is 14 residues long. With 3 bases clipped from V and 0 bases from J, the junction kept 2 bases outside the gene matches. DNA of the CDR3: TGTGCCAGCAGCTATACAGGGGGCTCCTACGAGCAGTACTTC. Translating gives CASSYTGGSYEQYF.

CDR3 residues: CASSEGTGGSYGYTF. In nucleotides, the CDR3 is TGTGCCAGCAGTGAAGGGACAGGGGGCTCCTATGGCTACACCTTC. V is TRBV6-1 and J is TRBJ1-2, with TRBD1 matching over 11 bases. V lost 1 base and J lost 4; bases outside the gene matches: 2. CDR1 and CDR2 (germline): MNHNS, SASEGT. This CDR3 has 15 residues.

This clone was observed once. This rearrangement joins TRBV14 to TRBJ2-2; D perhaps matches TRBD2 (5 bases). The V and J ends lost 3 bases and 4 bases respectively, with 18 bases between them. This CDR3 is 17 amino acids long. CDR1 is SGHDN and CDR2 is FVKESK in the germline V gene. CDR3 in amino acids: CASSQLKMGAGTGELFF. CDR3 coding DNA: TGTGCCAGCAGCCAGTTAAAAATGGGCGCGGGCACCGGGGAGCTGTTTTTT.

This chain uses TRBV28 with TRBJ1-1; weak D call: TRBD1 (5 bases). The V and J ends lost 5 bases and 8 bases respectively, with 9 bases between them. The CDR3 loop spans 11 amino acids. From germline, CDR1 is MDHEN and CDR2 SYDVKM. As DNA, the CDR3 is TGTGCCAGCAGTAACTACAGGGAAGCTTTCTTT. Residues: CASSNYREAFF.

The V and J genes are TRBV19 and TRBJ1-4, with 7 bases aligning to TRBD1. V lost 4 bases, J lost 0 bases, and 2 bases stayed unmatched. The V gene's germline CDR1 is LNHDA and CDR2 SQIVND (reference sequence). CDR3 length: 15 amino acids. The CDR3 region is CASSSGQATNEKLFF. As DNA, the CDR3 is TGTGCCAGTAGTAGCGGACAGGCAACTAATGAAAAACTGTTTTTT.

The rearrangement links TRBV9 to TRBJ2-3, with 9 nucleotides matching TRBD2. The CDR3 has 13 amino acids. J was trimmed by 11 bases and V by 5 bases; bases with no gene match: 9. Germline V gene sequence: CDR1 SGDLS, CDR2 YYNGEE. The CDR3 DNA follows: TGTGCCAGCAGACCGCCTAGCGGGGCCTTGCAGTATTTT. Its translation is CASRPPSGALQYF.

V and J are TRBV6-6 and TRBJ1-2, with no clear D. Germline assignment: CDR1 MNHNY and CDR2 SVGAGI (reference sequence). V was pared by 4 bases and J by 4 bases, with 4 bases between. This CDR3 is 11 amino acids long. The CDR3 loop reads CASSSRYGYTF. DNA of the CDR3: TGTGCCAGCAGTTCCCGCTATGGCTACACCTTC.

The rearrangement links TRBV3-1 (or the pseudogene TRBV3-2) to TRBJ2-3, with no clear D. The CDR3 sequence is 14 residues long. Germline CDR1 reads LGHDT; CDR2 reads YNNKEL (reference sequence). V was pared by 4 bases and J by 0 bases, with 8 bases between. CDR3 bases: TGTGCCAGCAGCCGGGCTGGTAGCACAGATACGCAGTATTTT. Protein: CASSRAGSTDTQYF.

V is TRBV6-4 and J is TRBJ2-7, with TRBD2 matching 13 bases. V was clipped by 9 bases and J by 7 bases; unmatched bases: 12. Germline-derived CDR1 and CDR2 are MRHNA and SNTAGT. The CDR3 extends over 15 amino acids. This CDR3 is CASANSGLAGEEQYF. CDR3 DNA: TGTGCCAGTGCAAACTCCGGACTAGCGGGAGAAGAGCAGTACTTC.

V and J are TRBV19 and TRBJ1-2; the match to TRBD1 covers 9 bases. Unmatched junction bases numbered 9, after V lost 5 bases and J lost 5 bases. The germline V gene has CDR1 LNHDA and CDR2 SQIVND (reference sequence). This CDR3 has 15 residues. This CDR3 reads CASSGTQGALYGYTF. CDR3 nucleotide sequence: TGTGCCAGTAGTGGGACACAGGGGGCGCTATATGGCTACACCTTC. The full variable domain, rest sourced from reference TRBV19 and TRBJ1-2, is DGGITQSPKYLFRKEGQNVTLSCEQNLNHDAMYWYRQDPGQGLRLIYYSQIVNDFQKGDIAEGYSVSREKKESFPLTVTSAQKNPTAFYLCASSGTQGALYGYTFGSGTRLTVV.

The chain carries TRBV9 and TRBJ2-3; tentative D call: TRBD2 (7 bases). CDR1 is SGDLS, CDR2 YYNGEE, per germline. Trimming took 4 bases from V and 0 from J, leaving 15 bases between them. This CDR3 spans 16 amino acids. The CDR3 reads CASSPDGGASTDTQYF. As DNA, the CDR3 is TGTGCCAGCAGCCCAGATGGGGGGGCAAGCACAGATACGCAGTATTTT.